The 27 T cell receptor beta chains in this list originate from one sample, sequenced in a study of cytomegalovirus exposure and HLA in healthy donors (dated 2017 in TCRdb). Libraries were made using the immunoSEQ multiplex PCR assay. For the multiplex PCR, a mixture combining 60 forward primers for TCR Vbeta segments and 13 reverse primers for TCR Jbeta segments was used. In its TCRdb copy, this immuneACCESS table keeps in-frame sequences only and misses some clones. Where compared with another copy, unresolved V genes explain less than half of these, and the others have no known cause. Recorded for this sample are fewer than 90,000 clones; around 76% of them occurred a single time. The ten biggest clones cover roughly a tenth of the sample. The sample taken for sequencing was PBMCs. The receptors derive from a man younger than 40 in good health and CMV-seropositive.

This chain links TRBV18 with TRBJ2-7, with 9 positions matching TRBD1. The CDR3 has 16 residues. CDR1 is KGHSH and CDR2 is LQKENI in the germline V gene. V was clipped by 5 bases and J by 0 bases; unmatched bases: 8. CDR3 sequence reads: CASSSTGTGHSYEQYF. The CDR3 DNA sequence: TGTGCCAGCTCATCGACCGGGACAGGGCACTCCTACGAGCAGTACTTC.

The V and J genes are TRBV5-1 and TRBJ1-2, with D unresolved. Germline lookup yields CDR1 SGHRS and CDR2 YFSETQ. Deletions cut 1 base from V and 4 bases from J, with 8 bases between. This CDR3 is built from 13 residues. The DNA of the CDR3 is TGCGCCAGCAGCTTGTTAGGAGGCTATGGCTACACCTTC. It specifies CASSLLGGYGYTF.

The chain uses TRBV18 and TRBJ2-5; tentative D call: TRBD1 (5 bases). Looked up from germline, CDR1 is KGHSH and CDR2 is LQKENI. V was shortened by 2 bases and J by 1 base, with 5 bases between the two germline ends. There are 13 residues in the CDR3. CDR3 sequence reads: CASSPGAQETQYF. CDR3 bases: TGTGCCAGCTCACCAGGGGCCCAAGAGACCCAGTACTTC.

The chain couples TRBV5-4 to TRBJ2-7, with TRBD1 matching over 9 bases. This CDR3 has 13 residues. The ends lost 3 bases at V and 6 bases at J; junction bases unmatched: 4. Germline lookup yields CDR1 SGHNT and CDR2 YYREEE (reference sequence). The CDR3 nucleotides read TGTGCCAGCAGCTCGTGGGGACAGGGCGAGCAGTACTTC. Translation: CASSSWGQGEQYF.

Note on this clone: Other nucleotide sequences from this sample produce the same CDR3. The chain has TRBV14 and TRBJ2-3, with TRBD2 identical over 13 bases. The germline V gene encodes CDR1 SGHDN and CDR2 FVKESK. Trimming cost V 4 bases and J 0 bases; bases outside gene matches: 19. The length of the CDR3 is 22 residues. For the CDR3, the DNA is TGTGCCAGCAGCCCAGGGGCAGTAGTCACTCGACTAGCGGGGGGAAGCACAGATACGCAGTATTTT. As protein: CASSPGAVVTRLAGGSTDTQYF.

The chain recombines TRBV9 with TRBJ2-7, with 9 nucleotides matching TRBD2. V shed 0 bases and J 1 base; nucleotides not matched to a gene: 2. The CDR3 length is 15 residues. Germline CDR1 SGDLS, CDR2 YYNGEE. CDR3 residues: CASSVASGESYEQYF. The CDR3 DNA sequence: TGTGCCAGCAGCGTAGCTAGCGGGGAGTCCTACGAGCAGTACTTC.

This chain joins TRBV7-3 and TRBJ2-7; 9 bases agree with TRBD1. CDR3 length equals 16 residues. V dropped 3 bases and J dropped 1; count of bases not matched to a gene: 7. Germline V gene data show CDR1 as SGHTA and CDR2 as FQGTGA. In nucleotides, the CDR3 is TGTGCCAGCAGCTTGGCTGGGGGACAGGGATCCTACGAGCAGTACTTC. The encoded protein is CASSLAGGQGSYEQYF.

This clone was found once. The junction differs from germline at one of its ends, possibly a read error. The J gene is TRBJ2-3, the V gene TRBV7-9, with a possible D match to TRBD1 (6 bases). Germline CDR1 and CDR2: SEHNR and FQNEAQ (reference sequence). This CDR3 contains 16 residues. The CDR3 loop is CSSSTHRELSTDTQYF. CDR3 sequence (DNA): TGTTCCAGCAGCACACACAGGGAGCTCAGCACAGATACGCAGTATTTT.

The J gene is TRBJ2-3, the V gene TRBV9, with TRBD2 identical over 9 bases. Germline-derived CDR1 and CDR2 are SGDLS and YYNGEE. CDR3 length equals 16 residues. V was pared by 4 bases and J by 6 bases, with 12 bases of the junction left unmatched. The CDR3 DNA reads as TGTGCCAGCAGCCCCAACCAGGCGGGGGGGCCGGATACGCAGTATTTT. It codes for CASSPNQAGGPDTQYF.

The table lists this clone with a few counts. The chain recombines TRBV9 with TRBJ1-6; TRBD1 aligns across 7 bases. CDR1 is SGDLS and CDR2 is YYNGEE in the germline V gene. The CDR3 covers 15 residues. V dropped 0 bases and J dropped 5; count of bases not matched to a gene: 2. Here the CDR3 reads CASSVGQGNNSPLHF. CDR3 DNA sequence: TGTGCCAGCAGCGTAGGACAGGGTAATAATTCACCCCTCCACTTT.

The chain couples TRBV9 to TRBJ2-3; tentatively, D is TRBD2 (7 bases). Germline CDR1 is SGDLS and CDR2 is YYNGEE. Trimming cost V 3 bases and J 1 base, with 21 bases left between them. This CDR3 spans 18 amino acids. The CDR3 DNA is TGTGCCAGCAGCGCGGGAAGGGCCGGGGGGCCGCGCACAGATACGCAGTATTTT. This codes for CASSAGRAGGPRTDTQYF.

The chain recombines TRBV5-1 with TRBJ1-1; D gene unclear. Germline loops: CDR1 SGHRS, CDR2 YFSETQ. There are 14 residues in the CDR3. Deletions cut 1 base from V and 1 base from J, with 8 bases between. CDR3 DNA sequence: TGCGCCAGCAGCTTGACCGACTGGAACACTGAAGCTTTCTTT. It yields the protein CASSLTDWNTEAFF.

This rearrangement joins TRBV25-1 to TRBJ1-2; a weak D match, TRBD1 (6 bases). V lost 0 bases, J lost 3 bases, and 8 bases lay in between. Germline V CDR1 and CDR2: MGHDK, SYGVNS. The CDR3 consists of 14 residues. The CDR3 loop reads CASSEYSGDYGYTF. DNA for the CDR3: TGTGCCAGCAGTGAATATTCAGGGGACTATGGCTACACCTTC.

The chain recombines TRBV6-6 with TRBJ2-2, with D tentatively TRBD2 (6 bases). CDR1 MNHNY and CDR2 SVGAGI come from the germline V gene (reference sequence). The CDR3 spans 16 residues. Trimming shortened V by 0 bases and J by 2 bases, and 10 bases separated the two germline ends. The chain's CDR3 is CASSYSRDPNTGELFF. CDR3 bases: TGTGCCAGCAGTTACTCGCGGGACCCAAACACCGGGGAGCTGTTTTTT.

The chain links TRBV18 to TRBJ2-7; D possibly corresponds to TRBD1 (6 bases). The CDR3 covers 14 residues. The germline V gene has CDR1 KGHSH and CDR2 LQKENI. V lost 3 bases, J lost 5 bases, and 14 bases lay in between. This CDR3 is CASSPDTGFHEQYF. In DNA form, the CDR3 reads TGTGCCAGCTCACCGGACACAGGGTTCCACGAGCAGTACTTC.

The CDR3 nucleotides are TGTGCTGCCCGGTCGTCAGGGGACGGCACAGATACGCAGTATTTT. As protein: CAARSSGDGTDTQYF. The chain joins TRBV10-3 to TRBJ2-3; TRBD1 might be the D (6 bases). The CDR3 has 15 amino acids. The germline V gene has CDR1 ENHRY and CDR2 SYGVKD.

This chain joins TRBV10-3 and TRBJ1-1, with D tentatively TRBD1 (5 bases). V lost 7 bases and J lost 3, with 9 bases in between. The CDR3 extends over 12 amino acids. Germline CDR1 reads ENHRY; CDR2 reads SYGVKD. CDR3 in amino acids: CAIKGPYTEAFF. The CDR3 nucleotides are TGTGCCATCAAGGGGCCTTACACTGAAGCTTTCTTT.

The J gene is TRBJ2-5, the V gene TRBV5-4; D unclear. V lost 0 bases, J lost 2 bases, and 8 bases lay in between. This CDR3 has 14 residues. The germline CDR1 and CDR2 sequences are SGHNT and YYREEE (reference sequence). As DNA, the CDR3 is TGTGCCAGCAGCTTGGGAGATCGTCAAGAGACCCAGTACTTC. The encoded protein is CASSLGDRQETQYF.

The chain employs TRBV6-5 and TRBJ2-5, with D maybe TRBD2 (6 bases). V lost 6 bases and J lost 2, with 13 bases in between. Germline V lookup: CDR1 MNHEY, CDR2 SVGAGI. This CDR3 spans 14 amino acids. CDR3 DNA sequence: TGTGCCAGCAGGCAATTCGGGGGTCAAGAGACCCAGTACTTC. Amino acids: CASRQFGGQETQYF.

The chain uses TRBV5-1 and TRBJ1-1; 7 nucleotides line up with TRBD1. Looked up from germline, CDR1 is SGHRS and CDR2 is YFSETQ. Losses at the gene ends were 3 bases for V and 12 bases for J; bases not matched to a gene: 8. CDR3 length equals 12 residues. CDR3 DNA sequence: TGCGCCAGCAGCTCCTGGCAGGGGGTTACTTTCTTT. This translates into CASSSWQGVTFF.

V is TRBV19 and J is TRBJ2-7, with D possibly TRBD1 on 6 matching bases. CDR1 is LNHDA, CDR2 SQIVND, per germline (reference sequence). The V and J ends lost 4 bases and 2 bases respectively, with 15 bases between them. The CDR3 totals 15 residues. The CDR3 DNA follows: TGTGCCAGTAGTAGGGGAAGGGGACATCCCTACGAGCAGTACTTC. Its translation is CASSRGRGHPYEQYF.

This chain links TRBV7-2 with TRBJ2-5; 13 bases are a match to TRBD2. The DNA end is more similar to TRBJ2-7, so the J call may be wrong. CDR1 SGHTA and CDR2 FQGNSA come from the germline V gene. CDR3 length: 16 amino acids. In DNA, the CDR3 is TGTGCCAGCAGCTTACCCCCTGGACTAGCGGGGGACGAGCAGTACTTC. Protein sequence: CASSLPPGLAGDEQYF.

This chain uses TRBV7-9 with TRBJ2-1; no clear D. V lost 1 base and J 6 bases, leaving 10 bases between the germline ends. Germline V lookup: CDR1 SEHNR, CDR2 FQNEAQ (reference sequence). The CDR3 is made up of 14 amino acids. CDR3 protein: CASSLVGLSNEQFF. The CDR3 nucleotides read TGTGCCAGCAGCTTAGTTGGGCTGAGCAATGAGCAGTTCTTC. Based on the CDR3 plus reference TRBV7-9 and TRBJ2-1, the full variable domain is DTGVSQNPRHKITKRGQNVTFRCDPISEHNRLYWYRQTLGQGPEFLTYFQNEAQLEKSRLLSDRFSAERPKGSFSTLEIQRTEQGDSAMYLCASSLVGLSNEQFFGPGTRLTVL.

CDR3: CATGTGNSYEQYF. CDR3 sequence (DNA): TGTGCCACGGGGACAGGGAACTCCTACGAGCAGTACTTC. The rearrangement joins TRBV15 to TRBJ2-7, with TRBD1 identical over 9 bases. Germline V gives CDR1 LNHNV, CDR2 YYDKDF (reference sequence). This CDR3 contains 13 residues. V shed 9 bases, J shed 0 bases, and the junction held 3 bases outside the gene matches. The whole variable domain, filled in from reference TRBV15 and TRBJ2-7, reads DAMVIQNPRYQVTQFGKPVTLSCSQTLNHNVMYWYQQKSSQAPKLLFHYYDKDFNNEADTPDNFQSRRPNTSFCFLDIRSPGLGDTAMYLCATGTGNSYEQYFGPGTRLTVT.

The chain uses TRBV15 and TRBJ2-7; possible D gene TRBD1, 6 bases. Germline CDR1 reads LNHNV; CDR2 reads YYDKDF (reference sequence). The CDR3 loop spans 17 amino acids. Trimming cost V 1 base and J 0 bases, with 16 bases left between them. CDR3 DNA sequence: TGTGCCACCAGCAGAGGATTGTTGGACAGTCACTCCTACGAGCAGTACTTC. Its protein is CATSRGLLDSHSYEQYF. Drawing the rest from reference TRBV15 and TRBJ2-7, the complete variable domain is DAMVIQNPRYQVTQFGKPVTLSCSQTLNHNVMYWYQQKSSQAPKLLFHYYDKDFNNEADTPDNFQSRRPNTSFCFLDIRSPGLGDTAMYLCATSRGLLDSHSYEQYFGPGTRLTVT.

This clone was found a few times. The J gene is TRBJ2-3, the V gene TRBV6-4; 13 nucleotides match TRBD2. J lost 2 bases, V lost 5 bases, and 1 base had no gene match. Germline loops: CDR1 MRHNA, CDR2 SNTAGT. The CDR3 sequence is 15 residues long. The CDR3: CASSTSGGATDTQYF. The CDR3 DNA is TGTGCCAGCAGTACTAGCGGGGGGGCCACAGATACGCAGTATTTT.

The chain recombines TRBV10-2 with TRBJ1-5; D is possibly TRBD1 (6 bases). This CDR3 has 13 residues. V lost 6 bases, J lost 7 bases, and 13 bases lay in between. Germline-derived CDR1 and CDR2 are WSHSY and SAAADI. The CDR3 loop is CASREQGVQPQHF. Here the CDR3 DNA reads TGCGCCAGCAGGGAACAGGGTGTCCAGCCCCAGCATTTT.